This T cell receptor beta chain was documented in a study of identical twins. General study points: Cross-sectional statistical analysis was relied on for the conclusions, without the same donors being followed. Abundant beta clonotypes from cord blood had fewer insertions, unlike memory repertoires, which showed none.

V was cut by 7 bases and J by 4 bases, with 10 bases left in between. The CDR3 has 12 residues. Germline V CDR1 and CDR2: SGHAT, FQNNGV. This clonotype was detected only a few times. Its specificity is not known. MiXCR was run by TCRdb on the 5' RACE reads, yielding one entry per CDR3 protein. This table holds about 470,000 distinct CDR3 sequences, 20% to 30% found once. A further study also used this sample, focusing on T cells expressing NK-cell markers. Per that study: Sequenced donors, eight in total, included seven who were HCMV-seropositive and one who was seronegative. Dominant NKG2C+ clonotypes in about six donors made up roughly 1.0-7.0% of CD8+ T cells.

The rearrangement joins TRBV11-2 to TRBJ1-1, with D possibly being TRBD1 (6 bases). The sample was CD4+ T cells sorted from blood. This TCR was sampled from a woman between 18 and 30 years old in good health. DNA of the CDR3: TGTGCCAGCACTGACAGGATCACTGAAGCTTTCTTT. Residues: CASTDRITEAFF.